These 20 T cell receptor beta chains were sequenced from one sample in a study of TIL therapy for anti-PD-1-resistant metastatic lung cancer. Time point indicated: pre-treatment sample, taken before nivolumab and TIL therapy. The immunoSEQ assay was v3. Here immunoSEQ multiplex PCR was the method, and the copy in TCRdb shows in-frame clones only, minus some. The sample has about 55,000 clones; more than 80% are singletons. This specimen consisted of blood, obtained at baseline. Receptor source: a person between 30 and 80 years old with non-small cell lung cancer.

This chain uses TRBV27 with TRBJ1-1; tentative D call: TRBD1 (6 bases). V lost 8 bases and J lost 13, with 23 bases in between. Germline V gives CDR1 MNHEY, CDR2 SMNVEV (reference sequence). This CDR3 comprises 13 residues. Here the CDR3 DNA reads TGTGCCAGCCGACAAGGTGGGGCCCCGACAGGTTTCTTT. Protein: CASRQGGAPTGFF.

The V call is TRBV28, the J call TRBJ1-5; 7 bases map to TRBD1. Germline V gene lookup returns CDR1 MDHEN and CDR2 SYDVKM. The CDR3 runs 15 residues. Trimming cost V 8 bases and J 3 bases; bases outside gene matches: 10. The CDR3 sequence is CASVIPGQLNQPQHF. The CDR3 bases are TGTGCCAGCGTCATCCCGGGACAGCTCAATCAGCCCCAGCATTTT.

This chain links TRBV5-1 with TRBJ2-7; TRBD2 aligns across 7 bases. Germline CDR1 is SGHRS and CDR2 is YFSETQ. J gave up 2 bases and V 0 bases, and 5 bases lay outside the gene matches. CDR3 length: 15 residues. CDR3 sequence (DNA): TGCGCCAGCAGCTTGGAGGTAGCGGGCGCCTACGAGCAGTACTTC. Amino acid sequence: CASSLEVAGAYEQYF.

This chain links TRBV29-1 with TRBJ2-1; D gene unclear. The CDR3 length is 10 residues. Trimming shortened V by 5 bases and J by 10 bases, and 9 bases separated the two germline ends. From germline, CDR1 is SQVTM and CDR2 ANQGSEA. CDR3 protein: CSVSRPEQFF. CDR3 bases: TGCAGCGTTTCTAGGCCCGAGCAGTTCTTC.

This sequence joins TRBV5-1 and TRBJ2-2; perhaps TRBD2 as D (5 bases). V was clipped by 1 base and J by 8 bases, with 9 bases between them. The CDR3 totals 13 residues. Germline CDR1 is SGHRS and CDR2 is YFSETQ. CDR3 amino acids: CASSLIEGGELFF. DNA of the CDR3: TGCGCCAGCAGCTTGATAGAGGGTGGGGAGCTGTTTTTT. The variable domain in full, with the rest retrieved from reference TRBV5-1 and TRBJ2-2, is KAGVTQTPRYLIKTRGQQVTLSCSPISGHRSVSWYQQTPGQGLQFLFEYFSETQRNKGNFPGRFSGRQFSNSRSEMNVSTLELGDSALYLCASSLIEGGELFFGEGSRLTVL.

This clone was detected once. The CDR3 spells CASKAGGHSEQFF. In DNA, the CDR3 is TGTGCCAGCAAAGCGGGGGGGCACTCTGAGCAGTTCTTC. V gene TRBV28 combines with J gene TRBJ2-1; the match to TRBD2 covers 10 bases. J gave up 9 bases and V 7 bases, and 6 bases lay outside the gene matches. Germline CDR1 is MDHEN and CDR2 is SYDVKM. CDR3 length: 13 amino acids.

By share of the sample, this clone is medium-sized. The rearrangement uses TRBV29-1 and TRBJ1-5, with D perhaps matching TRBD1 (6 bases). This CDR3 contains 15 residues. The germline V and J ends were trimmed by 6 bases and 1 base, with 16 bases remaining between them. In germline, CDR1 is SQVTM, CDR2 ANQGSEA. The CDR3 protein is CSVPPQGRSNQPQHF. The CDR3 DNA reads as TGCAGCGTCCCTCCCCAGGGGAGGAGCAATCAGCCCCAGCATTTT.

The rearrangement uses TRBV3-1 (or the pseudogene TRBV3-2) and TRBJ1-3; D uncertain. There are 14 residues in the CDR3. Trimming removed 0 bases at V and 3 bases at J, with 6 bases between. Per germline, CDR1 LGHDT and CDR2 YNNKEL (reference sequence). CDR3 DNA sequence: TGTGCCAGCAGCCAAGAAGGCATTGGAAACACCATATATTTT. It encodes CASSQEGIGNTIYF.

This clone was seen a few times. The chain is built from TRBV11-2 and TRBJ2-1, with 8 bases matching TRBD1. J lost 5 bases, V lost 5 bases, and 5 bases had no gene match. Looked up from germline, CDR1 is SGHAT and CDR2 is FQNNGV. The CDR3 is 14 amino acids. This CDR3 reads CASSIRDRNNEQFF. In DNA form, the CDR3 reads TGTGCCAGCAGCATCCGGGACAGGAACAATGAGCAGTTCTTC.

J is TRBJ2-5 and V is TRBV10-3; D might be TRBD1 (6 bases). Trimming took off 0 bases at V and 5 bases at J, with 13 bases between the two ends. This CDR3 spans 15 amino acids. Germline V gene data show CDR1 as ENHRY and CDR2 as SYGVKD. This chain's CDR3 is CAISESGQTFETQYF. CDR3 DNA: TGTGCCATCAGTGAGTCAGGACAGACATTTGAGACCCAGTACTTC.

The CDR3 coding sequence is TGTGCCAGCAGCCCCCTTTTCAACTATGGCTACACCTTC. It is translated as CASSPLFNYGYTF. The chain employs TRBV11-2 and TRBJ1-2; D is unclear. The germline V and J ends were trimmed by 5 bases and 2 bases, with 9 bases remaining between them. The CDR3 loop spans 13 amino acids. Germline V gives CDR1 SGHAT, CDR2 FQNNGV.

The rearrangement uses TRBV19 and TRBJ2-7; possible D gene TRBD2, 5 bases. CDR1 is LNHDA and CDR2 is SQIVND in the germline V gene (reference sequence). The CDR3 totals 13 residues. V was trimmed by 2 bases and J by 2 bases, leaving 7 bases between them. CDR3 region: CASSIRGTYEQYF. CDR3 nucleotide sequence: TGTGCCAGTAGTATAAGAGGGACCTACGAGCAGTACTTC.

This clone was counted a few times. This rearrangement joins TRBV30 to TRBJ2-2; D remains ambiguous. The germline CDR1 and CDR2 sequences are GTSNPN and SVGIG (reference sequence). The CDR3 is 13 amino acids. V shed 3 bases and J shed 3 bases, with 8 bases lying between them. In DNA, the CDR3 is TGTGCCTGGAGCCTAACTTACACCGGGGAGCTGTTTTTT. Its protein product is CAWSLTYTGELFF.

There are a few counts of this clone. The CDR3 reads CASSFRLGRGFF. Written as DNA, the CDR3 is TGTGCCAGCAGTTTTCGGCTGGGGAGAGGTTTCTTT. V and J are TRBV28 and TRBJ1-1; D is undetermined. Germline loops: CDR1 MDHEN, CDR2 SYDVKM. The V end lost 3 bases, the J end lost 13 bases, and 15 bases lay between the germline ends. This CDR3 is 12 amino acids long.

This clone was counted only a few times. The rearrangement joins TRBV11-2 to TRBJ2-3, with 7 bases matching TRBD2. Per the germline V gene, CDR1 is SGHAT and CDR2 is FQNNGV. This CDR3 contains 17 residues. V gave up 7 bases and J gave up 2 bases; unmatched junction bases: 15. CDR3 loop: CASTPWGTSEPTDTQYF. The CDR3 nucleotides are TGTGCCAGCACTCCCTGGGGTACTAGCGAACCCACAGATACGCAGTATTTT.

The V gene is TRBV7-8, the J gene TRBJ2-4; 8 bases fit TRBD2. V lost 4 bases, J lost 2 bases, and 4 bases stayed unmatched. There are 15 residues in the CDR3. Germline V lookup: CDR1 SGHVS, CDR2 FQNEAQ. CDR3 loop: CASSSTGGTKNIQYF. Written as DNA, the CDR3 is TGTGCCAGCAGCTCAACGGGGGGGACCAAAAACATTCAGTACTTC. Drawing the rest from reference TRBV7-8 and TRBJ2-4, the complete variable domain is GAGVSQSPRYKVAKRGQDVALRCDPISGHVSLFWYQQALGQGPEFLTYFQNEAQLDKSGLPSDRFFAERPEGSVSTLKIQRTQQEDSAVYLCASSSTGGTKNIQYFGAGTRLSVL.

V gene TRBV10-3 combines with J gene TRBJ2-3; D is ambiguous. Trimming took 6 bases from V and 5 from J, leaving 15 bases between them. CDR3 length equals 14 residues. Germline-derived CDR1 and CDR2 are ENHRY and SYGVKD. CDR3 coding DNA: TGTGCCATCAGAGCGATCCTAGAAGGAGATACGCAGTATTTT. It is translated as CAIRAILEGDTQYF.

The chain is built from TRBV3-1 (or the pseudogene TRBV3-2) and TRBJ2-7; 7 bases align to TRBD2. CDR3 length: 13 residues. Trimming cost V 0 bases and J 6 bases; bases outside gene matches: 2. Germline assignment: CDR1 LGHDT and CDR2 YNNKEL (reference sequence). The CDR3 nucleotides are TGTGCCAGCAGCCAAGAGGGAGGGGCCGAGCAGTACTTC. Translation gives CASSQEGGAEQYF.

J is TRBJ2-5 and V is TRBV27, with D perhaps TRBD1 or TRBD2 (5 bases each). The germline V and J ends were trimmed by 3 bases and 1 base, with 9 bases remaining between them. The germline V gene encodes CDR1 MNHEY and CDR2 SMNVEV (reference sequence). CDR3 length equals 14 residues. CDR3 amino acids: CASSFGGSQETQYF. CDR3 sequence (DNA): TGTGCCAGCAGTTTTGGGGGTTCCCAAGAGACCCAGTACTTC.

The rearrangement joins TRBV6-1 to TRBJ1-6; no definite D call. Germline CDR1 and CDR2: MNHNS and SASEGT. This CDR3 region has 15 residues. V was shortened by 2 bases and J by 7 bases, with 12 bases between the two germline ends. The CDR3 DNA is TGTGCCAGCAGTGAACACAACTTCATAAATTCACCCCTCCACTTT. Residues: CASSEHNFINSPLHF.